This entry lists 7 T cell receptor beta chains sequenced from one sample in a study of shared clonotypes between healthy human individuals. The naive CD8 fraction comprised CD45RO-negative cells positively selected for CCR7 and excluded terminally differentiated effector memory CD45RA+ cells. Here immunoSEQ multiplex PCR was the method, and the copy in TCRdb shows in-frame clones only, minus some. The sample contains approximately 2,000,000 clones, about 94% of which appear only once. What was sequenced was naive CD8+ T cells from PBMCs. The receptors originated from a man younger than 35 in good health. Some clones in this sample may be carry-over from other donors' samples.

The chain combines TRBV25-1 with TRBJ2-7; no reliable D call. Looked up from germline, CDR1 is MGHDK and CDR2 is SYGVNS. This CDR3 has 10 residues. The V and J ends lost 10 bases and 5 bases respectively, with 9 bases between them. CDR3 region: CATISDEQYF. The CDR3 coding sequence is TGTGCCACCATTTCGGACGAGCAGTACTTC.

The table lists this clone with a count of one. The gene calls are TRBV27 and TRBJ2-3; D remains unclear. The germline V gene encodes CDR1 MNHEY and CDR2 SMNVEV (reference sequence). The germline V and J ends were trimmed by 6 bases and 0 bases, with 13 bases remaining between them. The CDR3 is made up of 15 amino acids. This chain's CDR3 is CASRTLPWSTDTQYF. CDR3 DNA: TGTGCCAGCAGAACCCTCCCGTGGAGCACAGATACGCAGTATTTT.

The V gene is TRBV5-4, the J gene TRBJ2-7, with 9 bases matching TRBD1. CDR1 and CDR2 (germline): SGHNT, YYREEE (reference sequence). CDR3 length: 16 residues. V shed 0 bases and J 0 bases; nucleotides not matched to a gene: 4. The CDR3 DNA sequence: TGTGCCAGCAGCTTGGACGGACAGGGGCGCTCCTACGAGCAGTACTTC. Translating it yields CASSLDGQGRSYEQYF.

In its sample, this clone was seen once. The chain employs TRBV5-1 and TRBJ2-7; D is perhaps TRBD2 (5 bases). Germline-derived CDR1 and CDR2 are SGHRS and YFSETQ. Trimming pared 4 bases from V and 2 bases from J, leaving 10 bases between. This CDR3 spans 13 amino acids. The DNA of the CDR3 is TGCGCCAGCAGCATTACCGGGGCCTACGAGCAGTACTTC. The encoded protein is CASSITGAYEQYF. The full variable domain, completed using reference TRBV5-1 and TRBJ2-7, is KAGVTQTPRYLIKTRGQQVTLSCSPISGHRSVSWYQQTPGQGLQFLFEYFSETQRNKGNFPGRFSGRQFSNSRSEMNVSTLELGDSALYLCASSITGAYEQYFGPGTRLTVT.

The chain carries TRBV7-9 and TRBJ1-2; the D gene is possibly TRBD1 (6 bases). Germline CDR1 is SEHNR and CDR2 is FQNEAQ (reference sequence). The V end lost 5 bases, the J end lost 2 bases, and 12 bases lay between the germline ends. The CDR3 totals 14 residues. The CDR3 sequence: CASSTGQINYGYTF. The CDR3 nucleotides read TGTGCCAGCAGCACCGGACAGATCAACTATGGCTACACCTTC.

The rearrangement uses TRBV5-1 and TRBJ2-3, with 9 bases identical to TRBD1. Germline values: CDR1 SGHRS, CDR2 YFSETQ. With V trimmed by 3 bases and J by 3 bases, 8 bases remained unmatched. This CDR3 has 16 residues. CDR3 nucleotide sequence: TGCGCCAGCAGCTGGCCCCGGACAGGGGTGACAGATACGCAGTATTTT. It specifies CASSWPRTGVTDTQYF.

This chain connects TRBV4-1 to TRBJ2-5; D possibly matches TRBD1 or TRBD2 (5 bases each). The CDR3 loop spans 17 amino acids. V gave up 2 bases and J gave up 1 base, with 17 bases separating them. Per germline, CDR1 MGHRA and CDR2 YSYEKL. CDR3 amino acids: CASSQTGTTVGQETQYF. The CDR3 region has the DNA TGCGCCAGCAGCCAAACGGGGACGACGGTCGGCCAAGAGACCCAGTACTTC.